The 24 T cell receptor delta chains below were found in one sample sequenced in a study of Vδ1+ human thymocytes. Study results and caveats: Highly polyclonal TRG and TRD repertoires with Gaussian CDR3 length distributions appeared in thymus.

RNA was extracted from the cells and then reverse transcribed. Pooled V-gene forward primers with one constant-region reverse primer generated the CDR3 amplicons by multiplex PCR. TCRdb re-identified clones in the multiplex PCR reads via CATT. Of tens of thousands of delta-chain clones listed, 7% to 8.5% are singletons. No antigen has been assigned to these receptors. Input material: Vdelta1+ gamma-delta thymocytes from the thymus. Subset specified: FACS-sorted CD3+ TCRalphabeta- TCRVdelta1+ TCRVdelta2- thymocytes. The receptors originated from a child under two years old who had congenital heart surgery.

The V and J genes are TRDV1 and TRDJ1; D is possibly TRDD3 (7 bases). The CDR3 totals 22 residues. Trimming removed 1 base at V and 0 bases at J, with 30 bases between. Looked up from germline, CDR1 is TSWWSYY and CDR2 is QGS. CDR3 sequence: CALGERPRPTWGTQAYTDKLIF. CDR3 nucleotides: TGTGCTCTTGGGGAACGCCCCCGTCCTACTTGGGGGACCCAAGCGTACACCGATAAACTCATCTTT.

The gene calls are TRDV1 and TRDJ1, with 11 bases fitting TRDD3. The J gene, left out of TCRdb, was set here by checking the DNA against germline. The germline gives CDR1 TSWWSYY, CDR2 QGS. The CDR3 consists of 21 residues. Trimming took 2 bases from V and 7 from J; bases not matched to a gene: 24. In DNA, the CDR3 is TGTGCTCTTGGGGAAATGGCTTCACAGAACCGTACTGGGGGATATTGGGGTAAACTCATCTTT. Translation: CALGEMASQNRTGGYWGKLIF.

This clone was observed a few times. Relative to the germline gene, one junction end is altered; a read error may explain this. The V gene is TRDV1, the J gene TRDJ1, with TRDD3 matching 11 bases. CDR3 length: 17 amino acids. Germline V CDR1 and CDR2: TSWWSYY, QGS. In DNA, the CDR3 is TGTGCTCTTGGGGAACAGCCCCCTGGGGGATACACCGGTAAACTCATCTTT. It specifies CALGEQPPGGYTGKLIF.

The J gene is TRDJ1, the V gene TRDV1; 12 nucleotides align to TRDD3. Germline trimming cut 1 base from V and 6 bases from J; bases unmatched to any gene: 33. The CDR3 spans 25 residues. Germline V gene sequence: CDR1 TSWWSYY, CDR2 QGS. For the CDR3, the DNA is TGTGCTCTTGGGGAACATGGATCCCTTTTCCTTCCAGCCCCTACTGGGGGATACAGGGGGAATAAACTCATCTTT. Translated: CALGEHGSLFLPAPTGGYRGNKLIF.

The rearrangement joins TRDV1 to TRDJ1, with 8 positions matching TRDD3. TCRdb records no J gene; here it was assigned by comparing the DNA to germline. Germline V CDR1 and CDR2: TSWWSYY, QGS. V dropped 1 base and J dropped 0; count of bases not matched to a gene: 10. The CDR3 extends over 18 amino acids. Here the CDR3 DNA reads TGTGCTCTTGGGGAACCGACTACTGGGGGCCTGTACACCGATAAACTCATCTTT. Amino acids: CALGEPTTGGLYTDKLIF.

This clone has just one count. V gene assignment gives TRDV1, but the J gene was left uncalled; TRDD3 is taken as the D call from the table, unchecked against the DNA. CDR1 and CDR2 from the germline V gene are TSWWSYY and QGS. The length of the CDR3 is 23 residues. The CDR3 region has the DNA TGTGCTCTTGGGGAACTGCGCGGCTACCTGATACTGGGGGATTCTCCGTACACCGATAAACGCATCTTT. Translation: CALGELRGYLILGDSPYTDKRIF.

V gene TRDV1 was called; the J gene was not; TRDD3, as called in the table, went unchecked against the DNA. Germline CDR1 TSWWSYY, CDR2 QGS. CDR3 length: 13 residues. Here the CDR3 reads CALGELSRKRLIF. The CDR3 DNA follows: TGTGCTCTTGGGGAACTATCCCGTAAACGGCTCATCTTT.

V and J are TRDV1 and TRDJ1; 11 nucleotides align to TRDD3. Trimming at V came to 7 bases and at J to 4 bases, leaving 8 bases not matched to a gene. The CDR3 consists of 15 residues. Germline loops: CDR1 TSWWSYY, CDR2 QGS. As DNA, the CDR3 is TGTGCTCTTGAGGTATTGGGGGATACGCGCGATAAACTCATCTTT. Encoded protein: CALEVLGDTRDKLIF.

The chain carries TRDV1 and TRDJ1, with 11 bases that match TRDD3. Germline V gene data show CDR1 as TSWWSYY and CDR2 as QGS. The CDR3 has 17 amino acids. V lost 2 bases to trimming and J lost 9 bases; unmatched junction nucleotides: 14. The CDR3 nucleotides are TGTGCTCTTGGGGAAAACGGTCCTATACTGGGGGATATTGAACTCATCTTT. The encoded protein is CALGENGPILGDIELIF.

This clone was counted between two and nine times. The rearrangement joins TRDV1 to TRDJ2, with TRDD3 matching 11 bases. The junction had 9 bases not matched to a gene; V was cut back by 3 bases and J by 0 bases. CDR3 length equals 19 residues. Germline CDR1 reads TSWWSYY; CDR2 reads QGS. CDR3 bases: TGTGCTCTTGGGGACCTTGTCTGGGGGATACCCGCTTTGACAGCACAACTCTTCTTT. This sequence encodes CALGDLVWGIPALTAQLFF.

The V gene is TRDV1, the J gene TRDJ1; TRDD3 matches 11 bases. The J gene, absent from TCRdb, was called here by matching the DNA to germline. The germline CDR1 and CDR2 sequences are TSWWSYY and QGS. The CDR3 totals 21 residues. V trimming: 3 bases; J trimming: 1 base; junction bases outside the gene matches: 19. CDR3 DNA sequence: TGTGCTCTTGGGGAGCGGGTCCCCCCCCTCTGGGGGATACAAGGCACCGATAAACTCATCTTT. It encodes CALGERVPPLWGIQGTDKLIF.

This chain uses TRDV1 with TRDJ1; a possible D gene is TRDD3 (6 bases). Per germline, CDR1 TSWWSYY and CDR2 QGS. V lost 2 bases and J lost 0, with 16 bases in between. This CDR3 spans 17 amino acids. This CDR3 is CALGEALGSAYTDKLIF. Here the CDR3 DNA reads TGTGCTCTTGGGGAAGCTCTGGGGTCAGCTTACACCGATAAACTCATCTTT.

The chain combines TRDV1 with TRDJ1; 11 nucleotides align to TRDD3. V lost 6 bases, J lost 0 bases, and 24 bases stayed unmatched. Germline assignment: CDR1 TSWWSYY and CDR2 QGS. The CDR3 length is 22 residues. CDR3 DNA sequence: TGTGCTCTTGGATTCCGCTACCTTCCTACGGACTGGGGGATAGGGTACACCGATAAACTCATCTTT. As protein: CALGFRYLPTDWGIGYTDKLIF.

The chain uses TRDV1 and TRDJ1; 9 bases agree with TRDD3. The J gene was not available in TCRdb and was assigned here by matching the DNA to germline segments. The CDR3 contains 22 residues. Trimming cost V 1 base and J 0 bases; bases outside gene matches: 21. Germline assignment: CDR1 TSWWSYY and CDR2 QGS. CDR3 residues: CALGEPLSFLYWGRPYTDKLIF. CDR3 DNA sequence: TGTGCTCTTGGGGAACCCCTTTCCTTCCTGTACTGGGGGAGGCCGTACACCGATAAACTCATCTTT.

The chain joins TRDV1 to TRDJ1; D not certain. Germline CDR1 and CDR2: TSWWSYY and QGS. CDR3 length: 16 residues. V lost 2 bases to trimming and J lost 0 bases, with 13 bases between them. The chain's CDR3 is CALGEDPLYYTDKLIF. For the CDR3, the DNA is TGTGCTCTTGGGGAAGATCCTCTTTACTACACCGATAAACTCATCTTT.

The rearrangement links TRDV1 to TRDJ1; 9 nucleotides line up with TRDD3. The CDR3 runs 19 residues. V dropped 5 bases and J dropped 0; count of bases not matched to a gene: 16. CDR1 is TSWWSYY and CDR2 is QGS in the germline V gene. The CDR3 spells CALGTNLPPGGCYTDKLIF. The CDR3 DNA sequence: TGTGCTCTTGGGACAAACCTCCCACCTGGGGGATGTTACACCGATAAACTCATCTTT.

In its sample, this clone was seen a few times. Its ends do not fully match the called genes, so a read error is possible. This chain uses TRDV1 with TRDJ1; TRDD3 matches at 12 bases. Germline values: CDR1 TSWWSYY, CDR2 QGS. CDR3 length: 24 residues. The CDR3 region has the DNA TGTGCTCCTGGGGAACCCCACTACTATACGCCCTTTACTGGGGGATACAGGTACACCGATAAACTCATCTTT. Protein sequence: CAPGEPHYYTPFTGGYRYTDKLIF.

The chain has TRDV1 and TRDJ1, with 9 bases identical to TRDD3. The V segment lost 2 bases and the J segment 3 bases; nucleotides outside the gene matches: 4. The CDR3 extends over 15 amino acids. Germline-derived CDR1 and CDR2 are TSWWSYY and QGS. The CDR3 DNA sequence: TGTGCTCTTGGGGAAACGGGGATACGCTCCGATAAACTCATCTTT. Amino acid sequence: CALGETGIRSDKLIF.

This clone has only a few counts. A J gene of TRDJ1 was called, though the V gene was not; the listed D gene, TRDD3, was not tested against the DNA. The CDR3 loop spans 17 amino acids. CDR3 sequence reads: CALGEPGGGGTTDKLIF. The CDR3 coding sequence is TGTGCTCTTGGGGAACCGGGGGGTGGGGGAACCACCGATAAACTCATCTTT.

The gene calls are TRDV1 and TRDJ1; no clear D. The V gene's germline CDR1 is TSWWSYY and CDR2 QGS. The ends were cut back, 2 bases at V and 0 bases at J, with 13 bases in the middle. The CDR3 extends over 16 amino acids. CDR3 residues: CALGEKLAAYTDKLIF. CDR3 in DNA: TGTGCTCTTGGGGAAAAGCTTGCCGCGTACACCGATAAACTCATCTTT.

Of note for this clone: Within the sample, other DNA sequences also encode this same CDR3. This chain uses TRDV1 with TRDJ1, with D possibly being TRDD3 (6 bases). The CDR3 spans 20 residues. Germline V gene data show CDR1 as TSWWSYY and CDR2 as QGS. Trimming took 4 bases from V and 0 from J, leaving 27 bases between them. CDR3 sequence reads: CALGVPESTSGGNYTDKLIF. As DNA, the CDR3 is TGTGCTCTTGGGGTCCCAGAGTCTACGAGCGGGGGAAATTACACCGATAAACTCATCTTT.

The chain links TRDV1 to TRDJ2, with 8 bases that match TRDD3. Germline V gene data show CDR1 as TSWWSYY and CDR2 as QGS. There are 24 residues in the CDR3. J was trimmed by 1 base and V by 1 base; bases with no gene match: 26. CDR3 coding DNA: TGTGCTCTTGGGGAACGTAGAATTTTCCGGGTTTCTTGGGGGATGAAATATTTGACAGCACAACTCTTCTTT. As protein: CALGERRIFRVSWGMKYLTAQLFF.

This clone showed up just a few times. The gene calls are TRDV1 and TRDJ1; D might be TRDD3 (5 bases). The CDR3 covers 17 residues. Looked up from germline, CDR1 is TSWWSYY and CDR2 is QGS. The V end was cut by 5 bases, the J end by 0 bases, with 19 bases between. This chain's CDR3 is CALGLPIPGSYTDKLIF. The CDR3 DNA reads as TGTGCTCTTGGGTTACCTATCCCGGGATCGTACACCGATAAACTCATCTTT.

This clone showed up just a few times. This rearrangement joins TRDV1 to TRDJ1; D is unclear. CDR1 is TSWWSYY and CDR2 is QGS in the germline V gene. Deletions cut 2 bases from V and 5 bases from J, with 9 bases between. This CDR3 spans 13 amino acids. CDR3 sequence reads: CALGEGPEDKLIF. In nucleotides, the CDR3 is TGTGCTCTTGGGGAAGGACCCGAGGATAAACTCATCTTT.